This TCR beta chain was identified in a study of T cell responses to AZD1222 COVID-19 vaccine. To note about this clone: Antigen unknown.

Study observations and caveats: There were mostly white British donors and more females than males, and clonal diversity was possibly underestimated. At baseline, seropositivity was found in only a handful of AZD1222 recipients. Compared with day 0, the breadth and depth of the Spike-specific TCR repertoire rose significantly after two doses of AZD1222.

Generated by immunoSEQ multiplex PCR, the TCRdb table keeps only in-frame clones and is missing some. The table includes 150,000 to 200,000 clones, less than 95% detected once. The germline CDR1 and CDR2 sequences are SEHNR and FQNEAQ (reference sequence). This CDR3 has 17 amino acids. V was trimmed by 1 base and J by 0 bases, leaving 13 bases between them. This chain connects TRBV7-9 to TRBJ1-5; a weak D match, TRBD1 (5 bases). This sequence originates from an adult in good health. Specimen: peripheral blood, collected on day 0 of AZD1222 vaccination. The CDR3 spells CASSLVRDAYSNQPQHF. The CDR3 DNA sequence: TGTGCCAGCAGCTTAGTCCGGGACGCCTATAGCAATCAGCCCCAGCATTTT.